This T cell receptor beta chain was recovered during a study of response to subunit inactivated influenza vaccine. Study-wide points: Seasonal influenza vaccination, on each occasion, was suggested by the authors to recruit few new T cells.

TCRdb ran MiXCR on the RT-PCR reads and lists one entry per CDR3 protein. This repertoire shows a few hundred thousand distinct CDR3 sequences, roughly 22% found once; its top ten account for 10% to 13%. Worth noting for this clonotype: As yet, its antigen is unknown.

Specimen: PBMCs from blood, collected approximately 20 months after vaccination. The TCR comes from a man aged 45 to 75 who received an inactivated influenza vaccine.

This CDR3 reads CASSYGPGMYQPQHF. In DNA, the CDR3 is TGTGCCAGCAGTTACGGTCCGGGGATGTATCAGCCCCAGCATTTT. V usage is TRBV6-2 or TRBV6-3 and J usage is TRBJ1-5; D ambiguous. V was trimmed by 2 bases and J by 5 bases, leaving 13 bases between them. Germline CDR1 reads MNHEY; CDR2 reads SVGEGT. This CDR3 has 15 residues.